The 22 T cell receptor beta chains given below trace back to one sample, sequenced in a study of beta chain features in type 1 diabetes. The study, taken as a whole, reports: TCRB CDR3 length was moderately but significantly reduced in all four CD4+ subsets of Type 1 diabetes patients.

Expressed TCRB transcripts were sequenced because the isolated RNA had all been reverse transcribed beforehand. The assay was immunoSEQ multiplex PCR, and TCRdb's table has in-frame clones only and misses some. The sample has over 650,000 clones, roughly an eighth seen once; the top ten hold nearly 0.04%. No cognate antigen is known for these TCRs. The sequenced sample was naive CD4+ T cells from blood. The receptors originated from a man younger than 35 with type 1 diabetes.

The chain has TRBV30 and TRBJ2-7; D is unclear. The CDR3 covers 15 residues. V was shortened by 2 bases and J by 1 base, with 15 bases between the two germline ends. From germline, CDR1 is GTSNPN and CDR2 SVGIG (reference sequence). CDR3 loop: CAWSSPRTNSYEQYF. The CDR3 region has the DNA TGTGCCTGGAGTTCTCCTCGGACGAATTCCTACGAGCAGTACTTC.

In this sample, this clone turned up a few times. The V and J genes are TRBV14 and TRBJ2-5; D is unclear. The germline V gene has CDR1 SGHDN and CDR2 FVKESK. V was clipped by 4 bases and J by 1 base, with 10 bases between them. The CDR3 consists of 14 residues. The CDR3 DNA reads TGTGCCAGCAGCCCTCGGGCCGGCCAAGAGACCCAGTACTTC. Residues: CASSPRAGQETQYF.

The chain has TRBV5-1 and TRBJ2-1, with 7 bases that match TRBD2. V lost 0 bases and J lost 6; bases outside the gene matches: 3. Germline CDR1 and CDR2: SGHRS and YFSETQ. This CDR3 comprises 14 residues. DNA of the CDR3: TGCGCCAGCAGCTTGGCTGGACTAGTCAATGAGCAGTTCTTC. The encoded protein is CASSLAGLVNEQFF.

The genes are TRBV7-9 and TRBJ1-5; the D gene is possibly TRBD1 (5 bases). V was shortened by 5 bases and J by 7 bases, with 15 bases between the two germline ends. The CDR3 length is 14 residues. Germline values: CDR1 SEHNR, CDR2 FQNEAQ (reference sequence). The CDR3 region is CASSQGVSGQPQHF. Written as DNA, the CDR3 is TGTGCCAGCAGCCAAGGGGTAAGCGGACAGCCCCAGCATTTT.

The V and J genes are TRBV18 and TRBJ1-2, with D perhaps matching TRBD1 (5 bases). Germline CDR1 is KGHSH and CDR2 is LQKENI. CDR3 size: 14 residues. V lost 2 bases, J lost 7 bases, and 14 bases lay in between. The CDR3 is CASSPGSDRFGYTF. In nucleotides, the CDR3 is TGTGCCAGCTCACCAGGGAGCGACAGATTTGGCTACACCTTC.

V is TRBV4-2 and J is TRBJ2-7, with 10 bases identical to TRBD1. J gave up 6 bases and V 1 base, and 6 bases lay outside the gene matches. CDR1 is LGHNA and CDR2 is YNFKEQ in the germline V gene. The CDR3 is made up of 15 amino acids. CDR3 coding DNA: TGTGCCAGCAGCCAAGTAGGACAGGGGGATTCCGAGCAGTACTTC. This encodes CASSQVGQGDSEQYF.

This clone was found a few times. V is TRBV27 and J is TRBJ1-1, with D hard to call. CDR3 length: 15 amino acids. The V and J ends lost 5 bases and 4 bases respectively, with 17 bases between them. CDR1 and CDR2 (germline): MNHEY, SMNVEV (reference sequence). This CDR3 is CASSLTKGGSTEAFF. CDR3 coding DNA: TGTGCCAGCAGTCTGACGAAGGGCGGGAGCACTGAAGCTTTCTTT.

This clone turned up a few times. This chain uses TRBV5-4 with TRBJ2-7; no reliable D call. V shed 5 bases and J shed 5 bases, with 11 bases lying between them. Germline-derived CDR1 and CDR2 are SGHNT and YYREEE (reference sequence). The CDR3 sequence is 12 residues long. This chain's CDR3 is CASRIQRDEQYF. The CDR3, as DNA: TGTGCCAGCAGAATACAGCGCGACGAGCAGTACTTC.

This clone was detected a few times. The gene calls are TRBV29-1 and TRBJ1-2, with D uncertain. Trimming removed 4 bases at V and 2 bases at J, with 14 bases between. Germline CDR1 is SQVTM and CDR2 is ANQGSEA. The CDR3 has 14 amino acids. The CDR3 DNA sequence: TGCAGCGTTGCCCTAGGACTGGGAAACTATGGCTACACCTTC. As protein: CSVALGLGNYGYTF. Variable domain in full (rest from reference TRBV29-1 and TRBJ1-2): SAVISQKPSRDICQRGTSLTIQCQVDSQVTMMFWYRQQPGQSLTLIATANQGSEATYESGFVIDKFPISRPNLTFSTLTVSNMSPEDSSIYLCSVALGLGNYGYTFGSGTRLTVV.

A few counts support this clone. V gene TRBV7-3 combines with J gene TRBJ2-1; maybe TRBD1 (6 bases). This CDR3 region has 15 residues. V lost 3 bases, J lost 4 bases, and 13 bases lay in between. Germline assignment: CDR1 SGHTA and CDR2 FQGTGA. CDR3 loop: CASSFLAGAYNEQFF. The CDR3 nucleotides are TGTGCCAGCAGCTTTCTGGCAGGGGCTTACAATGAGCAGTTCTTC.

This sequence joins TRBV5-1 and TRBJ1-1; 9 bases are a match to TRBD1. Losses at the gene ends were 0 bases for V and 3 bases for J; bases not matched to a gene: 3. Germline V gene lookup returns CDR1 SGHRS and CDR2 YFSETQ. This CDR3 is built from 15 residues. The DNA for the CDR3 is TGCGCCAGCAGCTTGGGGAGACAGGGGGACACTGAAGCTTTCTTT. It encodes CASSLGRQGDTEAFF.

The chain combines TRBV7-9 with TRBJ2-2; D is possibly TRBD2 (6 bases). The CDR3 consists of 14 residues. Germline V gene lookup returns CDR1 SEHNR and CDR2 FQNEAQ (reference sequence). V was clipped by 9 bases and J by 0 bases, with 11 bases between them. The CDR3: CASMRGPNTGELFF. DNA of the CDR3: TGTGCCAGTATGCGGGGCCCGAACACCGGGGAGCTGTTTTTT.

This chain connects TRBV30 to TRBJ2-1, with 12 nucleotides matching TRBD2. V gave up 4 bases and J gave up 0 bases; unmatched junction bases: 4. Germline lookup yields CDR1 GTSNPN and CDR2 SVGIG (reference sequence). The CDR3 is 16 amino acids. The CDR3 nucleotides are TGTGCCTGGACCGGGACTAGCGGGCGCTCCTACAATGAGCAGTTCTTC. This encodes CAWTGTSGRSYNEQFF.

The sample holds a few counts of this clone. The rearrangement uses TRBV30 and TRBJ2-2; 10 bases are shared with TRBD1. Trimming took 3 bases from V and 4 from J; bases not matched to a gene: 2. Germline V lookup: CDR1 GTSNPN, CDR2 SVGIG (reference sequence). The CDR3 sequence is 14 residues long. In DNA form, the CDR3 reads TGTGCCTGGAGGTGGACAGGGGGCACCGGGGAGCTGTTTTTT. This encodes CAWRWTGGTGELFF.

The chain has TRBV5-6 and TRBJ2-7; a possible D gene is TRBD2 (5 bases). The germline V gene has CDR1 SGHDT and CDR2 YYEEEE. The length of the CDR3 is 14 residues. V was trimmed by 4 bases and J by 4 bases, leaving 15 bases between them. In DNA form, the CDR3 reads TGTGCCAGCAGCCCGGGATTCGGGTTTTACGAGCAGTACTTC. The encoded protein is CASSPGFGFYEQYF.

CDR3 nucleotides: TGCAGCGTTGAGATAGGGGTCTCCTACGAGCAGTACTTC. It translates to CSVEIGVSYEQYF. The chain recombines TRBV29-1 with TRBJ2-7, with a weak D call TRBD1 (5 bases). This CDR3 spans 13 amino acids. Trimming pared 3 bases from V and 0 bases from J, leaving 9 bases between. Germline lookup yields CDR1 SQVTM and CDR2 ANQGSEA.

This clone was picked up a small number of times. The V and J genes are TRBV13 and TRBJ1-1; D is perhaps TRBD1 (5 bases). This CDR3 region has 13 residues. From germline, CDR1 is PRHDT and CDR2 FYEKMQ (reference sequence). The germline V and J ends were trimmed by 7 bases and 4 bases, with 13 bases remaining between them. The CDR3 sequence: CASTYRLGTEAFF. The CDR3 nucleotides are TGTGCCAGCACCTACAGGCTAGGCACTGAAGCTTTCTTT.

In this sample, this clone turned up a few times. The sample holds other DNA sequences that translate to the same CDR3. This chain connects TRBV6-6 to TRBJ2-7; 8 nucleotides line up with TRBD1. Germline V gene lookup returns CDR1 MNHNY and CDR2 SVGAGI (reference sequence). This CDR3 region has 14 residues. V dropped 0 bases and J dropped 2; count of bases not matched to a gene: 0. The DNA of the CDR3 is TGTGCCAGCAGTTACTCACAGGGGGCCTACGAGCAGTACTTC. Encoded protein: CASSYSQGAYEQYF.

The chain links TRBV6-5 to TRBJ2-7, with D unresolved. Germline values: CDR1 MNHEY, CDR2 SVGAGI. The V gene lost 3 bases and the J gene lost 6 bases, with 15 bases spanning the gap. The CDR3 runs to 14 residues. The CDR3: CASSYPGVLGEQYF. CDR3 DNA: TGTGCCAGCAGTTATCCTGGAGTCCTTGGCGAGCAGTACTTC.

This chain connects TRBV30 to TRBJ1-1, with 7 bases fitting TRBD1. The CDR3 contains 15 residues. Germline CDR1 is GTSNPN and CDR2 is SVGIG (reference sequence). V was pared by 6 bases and J by 6 bases, with 16 bases of the junction left unmatched. The CDR3 DNA follows: TGTGCCTGCTATGGGACAGTCTGGCGGGGCGCTGAAGCTTTCTTT. Translation gives CACYGTVWRGAEAFF.

This clone was recorded a few times. The V gene is TRBV2, the J gene TRBJ2-7, with D tentatively TRBD1 (5 bases). V was shortened by 9 bases and J by 0 bases, with 15 bases between the two germline ends. The CDR3 extends over 14 amino acids. Germline V gene lookup returns CDR1 SNHLY and CDR2 FYNNEI. The DNA of the CDR3 is TGTGCCAGTGCACAGGCGTCGAGCTCCTACGAGCAGTACTTC. It yields the protein CASAQASSSYEQYF.

This clone was seen more than once but under ten times. The genes are TRBV7-3 and TRBJ2-6, with D possibly matching TRBD1 (6 bases). Trimming stripped 5 bases from V and 0 bases from J, with 8 bases between. Germline lookup yields CDR1 SGHTA and CDR2 FQGTGA. This CDR3 has 15 residues. CDR3 coding DNA: TGTGCCAGCAGCCCACAGGGCTCTGGGGCCAACGTCCTGACTTTC. It encodes CASSPQGSGANVLTF.